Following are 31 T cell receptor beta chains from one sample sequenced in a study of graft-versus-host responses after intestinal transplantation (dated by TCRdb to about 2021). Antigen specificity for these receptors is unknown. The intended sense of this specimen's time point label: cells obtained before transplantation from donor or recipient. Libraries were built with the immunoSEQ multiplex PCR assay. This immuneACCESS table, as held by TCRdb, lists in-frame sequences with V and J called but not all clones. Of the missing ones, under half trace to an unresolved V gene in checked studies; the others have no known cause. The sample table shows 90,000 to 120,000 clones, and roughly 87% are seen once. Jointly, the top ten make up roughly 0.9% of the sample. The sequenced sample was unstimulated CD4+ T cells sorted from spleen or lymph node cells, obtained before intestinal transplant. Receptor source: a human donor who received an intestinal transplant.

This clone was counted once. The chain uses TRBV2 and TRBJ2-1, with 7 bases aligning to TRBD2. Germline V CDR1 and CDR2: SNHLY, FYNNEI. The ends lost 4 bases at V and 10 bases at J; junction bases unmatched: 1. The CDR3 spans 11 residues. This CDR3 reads CASSGLAEQFF. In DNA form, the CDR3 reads TGTGCCAGCAGTGGACTAGCCGAGCAGTTCTTC.

CDR3 amino acids: CASSLNGPGAGSEQYF. The CDR3 DNA reads as TGTGCCAGCAGCTTAAATGGACCTGGAGCGGGTTCCGAGCAGTACTTC. The chain recombines TRBV7-3 with TRBJ2-7; maybe TRBD2 (6 bases). The CDR3 runs to 16 residues. Germline CDR1 and CDR2: SGHTA and FQGTGA. Between the trimmed V and J ends, which lost 1 base and 6 bases, there was a span of 19 bases. Variable domain in full (rest from reference TRBV7-3 and TRBJ2-7): GAGVSQTPSNKVTEKGKYVELRCDPISGHTALYWYRQSLGQGPEFLIYFQGTGAADDSGLPNDRFFAVRPEGSVSTLKIQRTERGDSAVYLCASSLNGPGAGSEQYFGPGTRLTVT.

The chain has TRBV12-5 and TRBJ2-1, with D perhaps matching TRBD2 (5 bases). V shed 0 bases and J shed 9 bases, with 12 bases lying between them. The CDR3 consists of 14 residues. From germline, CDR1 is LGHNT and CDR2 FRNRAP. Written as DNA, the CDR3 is TGTGCTAGTGGTTTGGTACCGAACCGGGGTGAGCAGTTCTTC. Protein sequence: CASGLVPNRGEQFF.

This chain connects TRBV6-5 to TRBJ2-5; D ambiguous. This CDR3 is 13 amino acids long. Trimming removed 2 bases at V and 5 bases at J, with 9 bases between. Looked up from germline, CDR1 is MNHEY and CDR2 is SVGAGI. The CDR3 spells CASSYRPDETQYF. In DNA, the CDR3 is TGTGCCAGCAGTTACAGGCCCGACGAGACCCAGTACTTC.

CDR3 residues: CASSRTPTSYEQYF. The CDR3 DNA is TGTGCCAGCTCACGGACTCCTACCTCCTACGAGCAGTACTTC. The chain is built from TRBV18 and TRBJ2-7; D possibly corresponds to TRBD2 (5 bases). Germline lookup yields CDR1 KGHSH and CDR2 LQKENI. The CDR3 runs 14 residues. Trimming shortened V by 4 bases and J by 0 bases, and 10 bases separated the two germline ends.

The CDR3 DNA sequence: TGTGCCAGCAGTGAAGCGGGGAGACGTACCGAAAAACTGTTTTTT. It encodes CASSEAGRRTEKLFF. The chain uses TRBV6-1 and TRBJ1-4; D is undetermined. Germline V gene lookup returns CDR1 MNHNS and CDR2 SASEGT. This CDR3 contains 15 residues. Trimming took 0 bases from V and 8 from J, leaving 13 bases between them.

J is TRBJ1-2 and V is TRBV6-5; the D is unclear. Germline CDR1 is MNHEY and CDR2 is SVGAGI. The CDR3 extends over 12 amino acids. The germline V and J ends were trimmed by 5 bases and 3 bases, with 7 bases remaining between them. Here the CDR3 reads CASSVADYGYTF. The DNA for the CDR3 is TGTGCCAGCAGTGTGGCAGACTATGGCTACACCTTC.

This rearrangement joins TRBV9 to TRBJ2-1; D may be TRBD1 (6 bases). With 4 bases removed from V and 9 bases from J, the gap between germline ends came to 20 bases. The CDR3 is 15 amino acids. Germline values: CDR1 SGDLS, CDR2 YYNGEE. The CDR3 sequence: CASSSQGWGRGEQFF. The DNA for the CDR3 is TGTGCCAGCAGCTCACAGGGTTGGGGCCGGGGTGAGCAGTTCTTC.

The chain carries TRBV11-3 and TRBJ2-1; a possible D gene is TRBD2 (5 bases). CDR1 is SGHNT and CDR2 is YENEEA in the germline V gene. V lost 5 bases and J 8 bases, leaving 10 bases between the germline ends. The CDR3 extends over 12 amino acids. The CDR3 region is CASSPGGYEQFF. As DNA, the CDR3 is TGTGCCAGCAGCCCAGGAGGTTATGAGCAGTTCTTC.

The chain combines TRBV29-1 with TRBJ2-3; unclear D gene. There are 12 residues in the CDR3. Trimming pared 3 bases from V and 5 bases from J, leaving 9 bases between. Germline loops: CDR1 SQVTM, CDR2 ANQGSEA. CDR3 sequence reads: CSVEWGRDTQYF. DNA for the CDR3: TGCAGCGTTGAGTGGGGAAGAGATACGCAGTATTTT.

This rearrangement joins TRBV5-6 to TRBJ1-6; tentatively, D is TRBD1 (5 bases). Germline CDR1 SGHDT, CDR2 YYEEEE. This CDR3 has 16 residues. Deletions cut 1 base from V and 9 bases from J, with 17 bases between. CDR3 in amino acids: CASSLKEGPITSPLHF. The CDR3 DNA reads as TGTGCCAGCAGCTTGAAAGAGGGGCCCATTACTTCACCCCTCCACTTT.

Here the CDR3 reads CASSAAGGRGTDTQYF. CDR3 bases: TGTGCCAGCAGCGCTGCCGGGGGAAGGGGGACAGATACGCAGTATTTT. The chain links TRBV9 to TRBJ2-3; the D call may be TRBD1 or TRBD2 (6 bases each). The CDR3 is 16 amino acids. Trimming took off 3 bases at V and 3 bases at J, with 17 bases between the two ends. Germline V CDR1 and CDR2: SGDLS, YYNGEE.

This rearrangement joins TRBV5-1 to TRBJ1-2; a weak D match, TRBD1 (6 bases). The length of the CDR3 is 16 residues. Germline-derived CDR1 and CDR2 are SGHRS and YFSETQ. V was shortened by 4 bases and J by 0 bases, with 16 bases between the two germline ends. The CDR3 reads CASSPDSRRSNYGYTF. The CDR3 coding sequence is TGCGCCAGCAGCCCGGACAGTAGGAGATCTAACTATGGCTACACCTTC.

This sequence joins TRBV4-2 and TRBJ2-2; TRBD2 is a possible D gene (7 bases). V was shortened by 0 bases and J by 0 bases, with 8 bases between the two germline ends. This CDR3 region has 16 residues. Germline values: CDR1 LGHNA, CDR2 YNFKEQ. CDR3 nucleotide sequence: TGTGCCAGCAGCCAAGAAGGGGGGGCGAACACCGGGGAGCTGTTTTTT. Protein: CASSQEGGANTGELFF.

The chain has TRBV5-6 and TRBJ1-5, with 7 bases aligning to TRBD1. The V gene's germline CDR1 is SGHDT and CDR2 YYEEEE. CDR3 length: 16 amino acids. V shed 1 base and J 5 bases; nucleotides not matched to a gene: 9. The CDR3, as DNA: TGTGCCAGCAGCTTGTGGGACAGTCAACTTTATCAGCCCCAGCATTTT. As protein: CASSLWDSQLYQPQHF.

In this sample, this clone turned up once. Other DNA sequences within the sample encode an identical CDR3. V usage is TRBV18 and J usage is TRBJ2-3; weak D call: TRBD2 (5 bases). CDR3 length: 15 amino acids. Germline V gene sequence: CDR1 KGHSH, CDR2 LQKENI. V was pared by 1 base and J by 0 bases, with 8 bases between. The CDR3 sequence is CASSPLASSTDTQYF. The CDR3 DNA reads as TGTGCCAGCTCACCACTAGCGTCAAGCACAGATACGCAGTATTTT.

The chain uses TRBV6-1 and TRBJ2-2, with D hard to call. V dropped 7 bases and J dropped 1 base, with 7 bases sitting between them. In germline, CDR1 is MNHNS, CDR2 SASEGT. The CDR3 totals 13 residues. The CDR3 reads CASKTLNTGELFF. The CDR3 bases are TGTGCCAGCAAGACTCTGAACACCGGGGAGCTGTTTTTT.

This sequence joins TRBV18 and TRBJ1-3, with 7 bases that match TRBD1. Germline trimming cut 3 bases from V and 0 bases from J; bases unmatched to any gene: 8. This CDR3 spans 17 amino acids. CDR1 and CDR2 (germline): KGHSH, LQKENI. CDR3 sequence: CASSPGNRGPSGNTIYF. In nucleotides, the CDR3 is TGTGCCAGCTCACCGGGTAACAGGGGCCCCTCTGGAAACACCATATATTTT. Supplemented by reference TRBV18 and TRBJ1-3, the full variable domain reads NAGVMQNPRHLVRRRGQEARLRCSPMKGHSHVYWYRQLPEEGLKFMVYLQKENIIDESGMPKERFSAEFPKEGPSILRIQQVVRGDSAAYFCASSPGNRGPSGNTIYFGEGSWLTVV.

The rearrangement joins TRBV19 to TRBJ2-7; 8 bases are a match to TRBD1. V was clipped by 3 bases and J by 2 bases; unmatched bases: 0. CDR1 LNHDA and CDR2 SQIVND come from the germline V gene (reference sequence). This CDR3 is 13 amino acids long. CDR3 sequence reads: CASSMTGAYEQYF. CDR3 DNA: TGTGCCAGTAGTATGACAGGGGCCTACGAGCAGTACTTC.

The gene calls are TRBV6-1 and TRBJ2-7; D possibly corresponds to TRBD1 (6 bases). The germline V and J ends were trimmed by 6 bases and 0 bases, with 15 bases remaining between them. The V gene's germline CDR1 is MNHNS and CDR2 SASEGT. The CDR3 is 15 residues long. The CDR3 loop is CASSQYRDNSYEQYF. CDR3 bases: TGTGCCAGCAGCCAGTATCGGGACAACTCCTACGAGCAGTACTTC.

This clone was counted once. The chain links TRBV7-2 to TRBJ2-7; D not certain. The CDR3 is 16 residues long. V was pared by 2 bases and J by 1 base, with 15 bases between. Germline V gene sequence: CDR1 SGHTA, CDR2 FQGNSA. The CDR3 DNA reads TGTGCCAGCAGCTTAAGTCCCCAGGCGATATCCTACGAGCAGTACTTC. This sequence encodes CASSLSPQAISYEQYF.

The CDR3 here is CASTGVGKLGNEQYF. The CDR3 DNA sequence: TGTGCCAGCACCGGGGTAGGGAAATTGGGGAACGAGCAGTACTTC. The gene calls are TRBV7-9 and TRBJ2-7; D might be TRBD2 (5 bases). This CDR3 has 15 residues. V was clipped by 7 bases and J by 5 bases, with 21 bases between them. The germline CDR1 and CDR2 sequences are SEHNR and FQNEAQ (reference sequence).

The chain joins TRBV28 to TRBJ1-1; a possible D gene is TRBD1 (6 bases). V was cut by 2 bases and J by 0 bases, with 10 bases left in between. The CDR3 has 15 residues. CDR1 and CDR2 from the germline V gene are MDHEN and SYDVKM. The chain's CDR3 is CASSLNRDVNTEAFF. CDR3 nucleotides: TGTGCCAGCAGTTTAAACAGGGACGTGAACACTGAAGCTTTCTTT.

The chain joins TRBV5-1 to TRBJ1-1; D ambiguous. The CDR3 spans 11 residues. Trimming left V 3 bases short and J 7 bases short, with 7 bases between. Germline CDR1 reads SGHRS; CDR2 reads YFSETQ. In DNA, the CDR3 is TGCGCCAGCAGCTCCGGCTATGAAGCTTTCTTT. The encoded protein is CASSSGYEAFF. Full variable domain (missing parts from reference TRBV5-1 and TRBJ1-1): KAGVTQTPRYLIKTRGQQVTLSCSPISGHRSVSWYQQTPGQGLQFLFEYFSETQRNKGNFPGRFSGRQFSNSRSEMNVSTLELGDSALYLCASSSGYEAFFGQGTRLTVV.

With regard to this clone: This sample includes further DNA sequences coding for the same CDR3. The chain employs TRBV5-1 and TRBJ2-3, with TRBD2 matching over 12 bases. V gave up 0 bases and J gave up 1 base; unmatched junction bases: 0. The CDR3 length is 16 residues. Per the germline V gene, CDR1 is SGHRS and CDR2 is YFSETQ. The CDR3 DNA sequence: TGCGCCAGCAGCTTGGGACTAGCGGGGGGCACAGATACGCAGTATTTT. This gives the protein CASSLGLAGGTDTQYF.

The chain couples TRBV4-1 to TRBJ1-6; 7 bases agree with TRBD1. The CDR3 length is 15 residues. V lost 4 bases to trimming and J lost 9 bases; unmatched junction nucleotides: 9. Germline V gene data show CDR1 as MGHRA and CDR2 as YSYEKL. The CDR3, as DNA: TGCGCCAGCAGCCGAGGGGGCCTCGGATTTTCACCCCTCCACTTT. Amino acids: CASSRGGLGFSPLHF.

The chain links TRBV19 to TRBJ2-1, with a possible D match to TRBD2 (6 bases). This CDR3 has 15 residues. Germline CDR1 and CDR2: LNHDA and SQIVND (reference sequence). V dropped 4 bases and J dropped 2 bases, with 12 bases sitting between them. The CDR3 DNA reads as TGTGCCAGTAGTAGGCGGCCGGGAGCCTACAATGAGCAGTTCTTC. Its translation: CASSRRPGAYNEQFF. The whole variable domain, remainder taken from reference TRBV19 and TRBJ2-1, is DGGITQSPKYLFRKEGQNVTLSCEQNLNHDAMYWYRQDPGQGLRLIYYSQIVNDFQKGDIAEGYSVSREKKESFPLTVTSAQKNPTAFYLCASSRRPGAYNEQFFGPGTRLTVL.

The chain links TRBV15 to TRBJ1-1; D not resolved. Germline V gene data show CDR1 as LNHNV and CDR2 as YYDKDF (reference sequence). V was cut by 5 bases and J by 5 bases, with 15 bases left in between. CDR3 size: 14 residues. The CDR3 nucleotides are TGTGCCACCAGCCCCCGGCAGCAGGCTACTGAAGCTTTCTTT. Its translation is CATSPRQQATEAFF.

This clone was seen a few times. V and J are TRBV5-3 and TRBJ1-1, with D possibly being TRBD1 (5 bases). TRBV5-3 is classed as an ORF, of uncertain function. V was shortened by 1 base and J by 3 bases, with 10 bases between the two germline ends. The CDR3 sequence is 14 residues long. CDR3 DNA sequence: TGTGCCAGAAGCTTGAGACAGCTTTACACTGAAGCTTTCTTT. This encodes CARSLRQLYTEAFF.

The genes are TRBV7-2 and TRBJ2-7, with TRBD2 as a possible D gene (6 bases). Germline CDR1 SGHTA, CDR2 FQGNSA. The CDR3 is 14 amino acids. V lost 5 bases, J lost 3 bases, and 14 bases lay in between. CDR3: CASSRPGLDYEQYF. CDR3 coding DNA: TGTGCCAGCAGCAGACCGGGACTGGACTACGAGCAGTACTTC.

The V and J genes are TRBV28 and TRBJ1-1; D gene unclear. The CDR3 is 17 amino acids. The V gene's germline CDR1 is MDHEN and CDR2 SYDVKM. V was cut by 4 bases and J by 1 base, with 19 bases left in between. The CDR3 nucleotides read TGTGCCAGCAGTTCCTCAGAATGGGCAGCCGCGAACACTGAAGCTTTCTTT. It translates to CASSSSEWAAANTEAFF.